The 19 T cell receptor beta chains in this list originate from one sample, sequenced in a study of cytomegalovirus exposure and HLA in healthy donors. PCR used 60 Vbeta primers and 13 Jbeta primers. The table came from immunoSEQ multiplex PCR; TCRdb's copy has only in-frame clones and leaves some out. The sample includes over 110,000 clones, roughly 80% of them seen just once. The sample consisted of PBMCs. Receptors originate from a man aged 35-49 years in good health and CMV-seronegative.

This chain joins TRBV11-2 and TRBJ2-5; TRBD2 agrees at 7 bases. V dropped 4 bases and J dropped 5; count of bases not matched to a gene: 16. Germline CDR1 and CDR2: SGHAT and FQNNGV. The CDR3 is 17 residues long. CDR3 in DNA: TGTGCCAGCAGCTCACTTCGACGGACTAGTTCGAGTGAGACCCAGTACTTC. It codes for CASSSLRRTSSSETQYF.

This chain joins TRBV19 and TRBJ2-3; 9 bases are a match to TRBD1. CDR1 LNHDA and CDR2 SQIVND come from the germline V gene (reference sequence). The CDR3 contains 15 residues. Trimming cost V 5 bases and J 4 bases; bases outside gene matches: 7. Here the CDR3 DNA reads TGTGCCAGTAGTGTTTCCGGGACAGGGTCAGATACGCAGTATTTT. Its protein is CASSVSGTGSDTQYF.

This sequence joins TRBV5-4 and TRBJ2-7, with D tentatively TRBD1 (5 bases). CDR1 and CDR2 (germline): SGHNT, YYREEE (reference sequence). The CDR3 covers 16 residues. V lost 1 base, J lost 0 bases, and 14 bases lay in between. CDR3 protein: CASSLLIDSSSYEQYF. The DNA of the CDR3 is TGTGCCAGCAGCTTGTTGATCGACAGTAGCTCCTACGAGCAGTACTTC.

V usage is TRBV6-1 and J usage is TRBJ2-5, with D possibly TRBD1 on 6 matching bases. Germline V lookup: CDR1 MNHNS, CDR2 SASEGT. Trimming pared 1 base from V and 1 base from J, leaving 10 bases between. There are 15 residues in the CDR3. The CDR3 loop is CASSEETGIQETQYF. Here the CDR3 DNA reads TGTGCCAGCAGTGAAGAAACAGGGATCCAAGAGACCCAGTACTTC.

The J gene is TRBJ2-1, the V gene TRBV5-6, with D unclear. Germline V gene sequence: CDR1 SGHDT, CDR2 YYEEEE. The CDR3 contains 12 residues. Trimming removed 5 bases from V and 8 bases from J, with 11 bases in between. The CDR3 DNA sequence: TGTGCCAGCAGGGCGACGGAGTATGAGCAGTTCTTC. Translation: CASRATEYEQFF.

V gene TRBV6-5 combines with J gene TRBJ2-2, with D perhaps TRBD2 (6 bases). Germline V gene data show CDR1 as MNHEY and CDR2 as SVGAGI. The germline V and J ends were trimmed by 6 bases and 4 bases, with 12 bases remaining between them. The length of the CDR3 is 14 residues. CDR3 protein: CASRGLGPTGELFF. In DNA form, the CDR3 reads TGTGCCAGCAGGGGACTTGGACCCACCGGGGAGCTGTTTTTT.

J is TRBJ1-2 and V is TRBV7-9; 12 positions agree with TRBD1. J gave up 7 bases and V 5 bases, and 5 bases lay outside the gene matches. Looked up from germline, CDR1 is SEHNR and CDR2 is FQNEAQ (reference sequence). This CDR3 region has 14 residues. This chain's CDR3 is CASSPGQGAFGYTF. CDR3 DNA: TGTGCCAGCAGCCCGGGACAGGGGGCGTTTGGCTACACCTTC.

The rearrangement uses TRBV19 and TRBJ2-5; TRBD1 aligns across 8 bases. After removal of 4 bases from V and 5 bases from J, the junction contained 15 bases not matched to a gene. CDR1 LNHDA and CDR2 SQIVND come from the germline V gene (reference sequence). The CDR3 sequence is 17 residues long. The CDR3 coding sequence is TGTGCCAGTAGTAAAAATTCAGCCGGGACAGGAAAGGAGACCCAGTACTTC. Translated, it gives CASSKNSAGTGKETQYF.

This chain uses TRBV9 with TRBJ1-5; possible D gene TRBD1, 6 bases. V lost 3 bases and J lost 0, with 10 bases in between. Germline V gene lookup returns CDR1 SGDLS and CDR2 YYNGEE. The CDR3 extends over 15 amino acids. The CDR3 DNA follows: TGTGCCAGCAGCGCGACAGGATATAGCAATCAGCCCCAGCATTTT. This sequence encodes CASSATGYSNQPQHF.

In the case of this clone: This sample also contains other DNA sequences that code for the same CDR3. V gene TRBV5-6 combines with J gene TRBJ2-7; D remains ambiguous. Germline V gene lookup returns CDR1 SGHDT and CDR2 YYEEEE. Trimming left V 3 bases short and J 1 base short, with 2 bases between. This CDR3 has 11 amino acids. The DNA of the CDR3 is TGTGCCAGCAGCTCTTCCTACGAGCAGTACTTC. Its translation is CASSSSYEQYF.

The chain has TRBV23-1 and TRBJ2-3, with D tentatively TRBD2 (6 bases). TRBV23-1 is assigned to the ORF class and has an uncertain function. V was cut by 2 bases and J by 3 bases, with 15 bases left in between. The CDR3 is 16 amino acids. This CDR3 reads CASSQVPGLGTDTQYF. CDR3 nucleotide sequence: TGCGCCAGCAGTCAAGTTCCGGGACTTGGGACAGATACGCAGTATTTT.

This clone turned up a few times. The genes are TRBV11-3 and TRBJ2-1; 11 positions match TRBD2. J lost 9 bases, V lost 3 bases, and 7 bases had no gene match. The CDR3 runs 15 residues. Looked up from germline, CDR1 is SGHNT and CDR2 is YENEEA. The CDR3 here is CASSFGTSGEGEQFF. In nucleotides, the CDR3 is TGTGCCAGCAGCTTTGGGACTAGCGGAGAAGGTGAGCAGTTCTTC.

This clone was observed a few times. The chain couples TRBV4-3 to TRBJ1-2; 12 nucleotides line up with TRBD1. The CDR3 length is 16 residues. Unmatched junction bases numbered 8, after V lost 1 base and J lost 8 bases. Germline assignment: CDR1 LGHNA and CDR2 YSLEER. CDR3 sequence: CASSQAWDRGLEGYTF. The CDR3 DNA reads as TGCGCCAGCAGCCAAGCCTGGGACAGGGGGCTGGAAGGCTACACCTTC.

The chain carries TRBV29-1 and TRBJ2-6; 7 positions match TRBD1. V was clipped by 5 bases and J by 0 bases; unmatched bases: 10. The CDR3 has 17 amino acids. Germline V lookup: CDR1 SQVTM, CDR2 ANQGSEA. CDR3 protein: CSVCVQGHSSGANVLTF. The CDR3 nucleotides read TGCAGCGTTTGTGTACAGGGGCATAGCTCTGGGGCCAACGTCCTGACTTTC.

The chain links TRBV4-3 to TRBJ1-5; 7 bases match TRBD1. CDR1 is LGHNA, CDR2 YSLEER, per germline. CDR3 length: 15 amino acids. V lost 3 bases and J lost 7; bases outside the gene matches: 9. CDR3 bases: TGCGCCAGCAGCCATGGGACAGCAATAGGGCAGCCCCAGCATTTT. Translated: CASSHGTAIGQPQHF.

This clone showed up just once. V and J are TRBV7-9 and TRBJ1-2; maybe TRBD1 (5 bases). CDR1 and CDR2 from the germline V gene are SEHNR and FQNEAQ (reference sequence). Trimming removed 2 bases at V and 4 bases at J, with 11 bases between. CDR3 length equals 14 residues. The CDR3 sequence is CASSLIFGGYGYTF. The CDR3 nucleotides read TGTGCCAGCAGCTTAATCTTCGGGGGCTATGGCTACACCTTC.

The chain has TRBV29-1 and TRBJ2-7, with a tentative D call TRBD2 (6 bases). The V end was cut by 7 bases, the J end by 0 bases, with 16 bases between. Germline V lookup: CDR1 SQVTM, CDR2 ANQGSEA. This CDR3 contains 14 residues. The CDR3 spells CSDLSDSGSYEQYF. CDR3 coding DNA: TGCAGCGACCTGTCCGATAGCGGCTCCTACGAGCAGTACTTC.

This rearrangement joins TRBV5-1 to TRBJ2-7; possible D gene TRBD1, 5 bases. CDR1 is SGHRS, CDR2 YFSETQ, per germline. Trimming cost V 0 bases and J 5 bases, with 9 bases left between them. This CDR3 has 13 amino acids. CDR3 in amino acids: CASSLGRGNEQYF. The CDR3 DNA is TGCGCCAGCAGCTTGGGAAGGGGCAACGAGCAGTACTTC.

The genes are TRBV7-2 and TRBJ2-1; no clear D. The CDR3 length is 12 residues. V shed 5 bases and J shed 7 bases, with 9 bases lying between them. Germline V gives CDR1 SGHTA, CDR2 FQGNSA. CDR3 sequence: CASSLTRNEQFF. The CDR3 DNA reads as TGTGCCAGCAGCCTTACAAGAAATGAGCAGTTCTTC.